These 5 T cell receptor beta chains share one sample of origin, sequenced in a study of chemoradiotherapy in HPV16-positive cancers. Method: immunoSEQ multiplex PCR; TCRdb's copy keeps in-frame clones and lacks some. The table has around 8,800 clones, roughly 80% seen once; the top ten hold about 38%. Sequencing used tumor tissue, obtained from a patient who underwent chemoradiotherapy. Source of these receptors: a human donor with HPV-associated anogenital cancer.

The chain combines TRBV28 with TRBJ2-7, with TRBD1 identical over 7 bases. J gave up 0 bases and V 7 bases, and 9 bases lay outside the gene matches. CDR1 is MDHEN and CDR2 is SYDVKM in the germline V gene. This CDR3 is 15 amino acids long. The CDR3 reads CASTETGVISYEQYF. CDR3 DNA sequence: TGTGCCAGCACAGAAACAGGGGTGATCTCCTACGAGCAGTACTTC.

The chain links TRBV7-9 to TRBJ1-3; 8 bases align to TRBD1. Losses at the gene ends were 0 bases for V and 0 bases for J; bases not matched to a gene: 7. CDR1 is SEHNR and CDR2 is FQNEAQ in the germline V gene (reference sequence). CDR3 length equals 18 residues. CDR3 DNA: TGTGCCAGCAGCTTAGCGCGGACAGGGAACCCCTCTGGAAACACCATATATTTT. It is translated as CASSLARTGNPSGNTIYF.

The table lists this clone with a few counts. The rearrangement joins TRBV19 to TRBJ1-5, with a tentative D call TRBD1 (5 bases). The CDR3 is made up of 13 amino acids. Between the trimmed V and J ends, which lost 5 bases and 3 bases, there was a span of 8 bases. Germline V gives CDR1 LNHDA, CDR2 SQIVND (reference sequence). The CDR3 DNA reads TGTGCCAGTAGTTCGGGGGTCAATCAGCCCCAGCATTTT. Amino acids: CASSSGVNQPQHF.

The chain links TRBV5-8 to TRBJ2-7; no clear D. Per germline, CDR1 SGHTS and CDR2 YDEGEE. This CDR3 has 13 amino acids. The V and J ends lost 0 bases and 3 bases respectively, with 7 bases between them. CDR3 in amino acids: CASSLGYDYEQYF. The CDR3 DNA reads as TGTGCCAGCAGCTTGGGGTACGACTACGAGCAGTACTTC.

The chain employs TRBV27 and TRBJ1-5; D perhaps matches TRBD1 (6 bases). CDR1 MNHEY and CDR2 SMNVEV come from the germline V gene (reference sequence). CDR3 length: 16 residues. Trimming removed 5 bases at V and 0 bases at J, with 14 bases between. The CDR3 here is CASSPTTGYSNQPQHF. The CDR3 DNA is TGTGCCAGCAGTCCTACGACAGGATATAGCAATCAGCCCCAGCATTTT.